The present entry profiles one T cell receptor beta chain with its context. Its antigen is unknown. Data came from immunoSEQ multiplex PCR; TCRdb stores just in-frame clones and leaves some out. The sample records about 32,000 clones, around three quarters being singletons. The data were obtained in a study of T cells in narcolepsy. In the study overall: Patients with NT1 or NT2 and healthy control donors were enrolled.

Per the germline V gene, CDR1 is SNHLY and CDR2 is FYNNEI. The CDR3 sequence is 14 residues long. The study, taken as a whole, reports: Reportedly, autoreactive clonotypes were serially detected in patients' blood but not controls'. Same-patient CSF and blood CD4+ T cell clonotypes included HCRT-specific and TRIB2-specific autoreactive ones.

The chain recombines TRBV2 with TRBJ2-5, with 8 nucleotides matching TRBD2. The receptor was isolated from a human donor in good health. The sequencing sample was made of memory (CD45RA-) CD4+ T cells from blood. In DNA form, the CDR3 reads TGTGCGGGATCCCTAGCGGGTCTACAAGAGACCCAGTACTTC. Translated, it gives CAGSLAGLQETQYF.